This T cell receptor (beta chain) was recovered during a study of blood T cell repertoires in COVID-19. The CDR3 sequence is 15 residues long. CDR1 SGHRS and CDR2 YFSETQ come from the germline V gene. V lost 0 bases to trimming and J lost 0 bases; unmatched junction nucleotides: 2. Under the authors' procedure: It was from reference gene primer amplification that nucleated cell counts were estimated. Assay: immunoSEQ multiplex PCR; the TCRdb copy retains only in-frame clones and omits some. The V and J calls and clone size come from that table; D and trimming were worked out from the DNA. This repertoire shows 130,000 to 150,000 clones, more than 75% found once; its top ten account for less than 45%.

The sequenced material came from peripheral blood. This chain connects TRBV5-1 to TRBJ2-5, with 7 bases lining up with TRBD1. The receptor's source is a man aged 50 or older who had recovered from COVID-19. CDR3: CASSLGTGHQETQYF. The DNA for the CDR3 is TGCGCCAGCAGCTTGGGGACAGGCCACCAAGAGACCCAGTACTTC.